Listed below are T cell receptor beta chains from one sample, sequenced in a study of CD8 T cells in ankylosing spondylitis. A single record per CDR3 protein comes from TCRdb applying MiXCR to the 5' RACE reads. The table has about 340,000 distinct CDR3 sequences, about 15% seen once; the top ten hold approximately 0.99%. The sample consisted of blood, either unsorted or a sorted T cell fraction (not recorded which). Receptors were obtained from a male donor with ankylosing spondylitis or in good health (not recorded which). Each CDR3 is given with its conserved first and last residue. Each record gives: clone size, V gene, J gene, D gene, CDR3 protein, CDR3 DNA. A D gene is named only where the DNA matches it firmly. Clone size is shown for a subset of rows, as once, few, many or a class of expanded clone.

abundance: few; v_gene: TRBV5-1; j_gene: TRBJ1-2; d_gene: TRBD1; CDR3aa: CASSPTTGGDGYTF; CDR3nt: TGCGCCAGCAGCCCTACTACAGGGGGCGATGGCTACACCTTC
abundance: .; v_gene: TRBV18; j_gene: TRBJ2-2; d_gene: .; CDR3aa: CASSPVTSRTGGELFF; CDR3nt: TGTGCCAGCTCACCTGTAACGTCCCGGACGGGCGGGGAGCTGTTTTTT
abundance: many; v_gene: TRBV14; j_gene: TRBJ2-3; d_gene: TRBD2; CDR3aa: CASSGTSGRADTQYF; CDR3nt: TGTGCCAGCAGCGGAACTAGTGGGAGGGCAGATACGCAGTATTTT
abundance: many; v_gene: TRBV5-1; j_gene: TRBJ1-1; d_gene: TRBD1; CDR3aa: CASTPGQGLNTEAFF; CDR3nt: TGCGCCAGCACTCCTGGACAGGGGTTGAACACTGAAGCTTTCTTT
abundance: many; v_gene: TRBV18; j_gene: TRBJ2-1; d_gene: .; CDR3aa: CASSTGRSVSGQFF; CDR3nt: TGTGCCAGCTCCACGGGACGGAGTGTATCGGGGCAGTTCTTC
abundance: .; v_gene: TRBV11-2; j_gene: TRBJ2-2; d_gene: .; CDR3aa: CASTGPGLNTGELFF; CDR3nt: TGTGCCAGCACCGGCCCGGGACTGAACACCGGGGAGCTGTTTTTT
abundance: .; v_gene: TRBV6-5; j_gene: TRBJ2-6; d_gene: TRBD1; CDR3aa: CASSYPPGQGAGANVLTF; CDR3nt: TGTGCCAGCAGTTACCCCCCGGGACAGGGTGCTGGGGCCAACGTCCTGACTTTC
abundance: .; v_gene: TRBV29-1; j_gene: TRBJ1-2; d_gene: .; CDR3aa: CSVGGQSYYGYTF; CDR3nt: TGCAGCGTTGGAGGACAGTCTTATTATGGCTACACCTTC
abundance: .; v_gene: TRBV5-1; j_gene: TRBJ2-3; d_gene: .; CDR3aa: CASSPLSAAGTDTQYF; CDR3nt: TGCGCCAGCAGCCCCTTAAGTGCAGCCGGCACAGATACGCAGTATTTT
abundance: few; v_gene: TRBV12-5; j_gene: TRBJ1-1; d_gene: TRBD1; CDR3aa: CASGWRTGGEGEAFF; CDR3nt: TGTGCTAGTGGTTGGAGGACAGGGGGAGAGGGTGAAGCTTTCTTT
abundance: few; v_gene: TRBV5-1; j_gene: TRBJ2-1; d_gene: .; CDR3aa: CASSFTSSDEQFF; CDR3nt: TGCGCCAGCAGCTTTACTAGCTCTGATGAGCAGTTCTTC
abundance: .; v_gene: TRBV9; j_gene: TRBJ2-7; d_gene: .; CDR3aa: CASSPRQGLDYEQYF; CDR3nt: TGTGCCAGCAGCCCCCGACAGGGACTAGACTACGAGCAGTACTTC
abundance: .; v_gene: TRBV3-1; j_gene: TRBJ1-1; d_gene: .; CDR3aa: CASSQGLTVRGTEAFF; CDR3nt: TGTGCCAGCAGCCAAGGATTGACAGTCCGGGGCACTGAAGCTTTCTTT
abundance: few; v_gene: TRBV7-9; j_gene: TRBJ1-5; d_gene: .; CDR3aa: CASSSSDSNQPQHF; CDR3nt: TGTGCCAGCAGCTCCTCGGACAGCAATCAGCCCCAGCATTTT
abundance: .; v_gene: TRBV19; j_gene: TRBJ2-1; d_gene: TRBD2; CDR3aa: CASSGGLAGLGNEQFF; CDR3nt: TGTGCCAGTAGTGGGGGACTAGCGGGGTTAGGCAATGAGCAGTTCTTC
abundance: few; v_gene: TRBV20-1; j_gene: TRBJ2-3; d_gene: .; CDR3aa: CSAFGGASDTQYF; CDR3nt: TGCAGTGCGTTTGGAGGGGCGTCAGATACGCAGTATTTT
abundance: .; v_gene: TRBV7-6; j_gene: TRBJ2-3; d_gene: .; CDR3aa: CASSSRKDTQYF; CDR3nt: TGTGCCAGCAGTTCGAGAAAGGATACGCAGTATTTT
abundance: .; v_gene: TRBV18; j_gene: TRBJ2-7; d_gene: TRBD2; CDR3aa: CASSPLAGEGEQYF; CDR3nt: TGTGCCAGCTCACCACTCGCGGGGGAAGGCGAGCAGTACTTC
abundance: many; v_gene: TRBV12-3/TRBV12-4; j_gene: TRBJ2-2; d_gene: .; CDR3aa: CASSLGAGARTGELFF; CDR3nt: TGTGCCAGCAGTTTAGGGGCAGGGGCCCGCACCGGGGAGCTGTTTTTT
abundance: few; v_gene: TRBV5-4; j_gene: TRBJ2-3; d_gene: .; CDR3aa: CASSLLTLDSSDTQYF; CDR3nt: TGTGCCAGCAGCCTACTGACTTTGGACAGTTCAGATACGCAGTATTTT
abundance: few; v_gene: TRBV3-1; j_gene: TRBJ2-3; d_gene: TRBD2; CDR3aa: CASSLLRGDYNSDTQYF; CDR3nt: TGTGCCAGCAGCCTCCTACGGGGGGACTACAACTCAGATACGCAGTATTTT
abundance: few; v_gene: TRBV29-1; j_gene: TRBJ1-1; d_gene: TRBD1; CDR3aa: CSVAQTGGTEAFF; CDR3nt: TGCAGCGTCGCACAGACAGGGGGCACTGAAGCTTTCTTT
abundance: few; v_gene: TRBV7-9; j_gene: TRBJ1-1; d_gene: .; CDR3aa: CASSPRWAGHTEAFF; CDR3nt: TGTGCCAGCAGCCCCCGATGGGCAGGACACACTGAAGCTTTCTTT
abundance: few; v_gene: TRBV5-1; j_gene: TRBJ2-5; d_gene: .; CDR3aa: CASRSGQNQETQYF; CDR3nt: TGCGCCAGCAGATCAGGACAGAATCAAGAGACCCAGTACTTC